Below are 19 T cell receptor beta chains sequenced from a single sample in a study of molecular identifiers for immune sequencing clone quantification. One entry per CDR3 protein, called by TCRdb with MiXCR from the PCR reads. This sample has about 640,000 distinct CDR3 sequences, with about 20% found just once. The sample taken for sequencing was naive CD8+ T cells from blood, with Jurkat cell RNA spiked in. Subset meaning: FACS-sorted CD8+CD4-CCR7+CD45RA+ naive T cells. The receptors derive from a human donor in good health. Some libraries in this study had Jurkat cell RNA spiked in.

Notes on this clonotype: A single base separates this from a much larger clone, so it may be a read error. The CDR3 DNA sequence: TGTGCCAGCAGTTACGGTTCGGTGACTAGCGGGAGAATAAGGGATACGCGGTATTTT. It encodes CASSYGSVTSGRIRDTRYF. The chain employs TRBV6-2 or TRBV6-3 and TRBJ2-3, with TRBD2 matching over 12 bases. The CDR3 sequence is 19 residues long. Germline CDR1 and CDR2: MNHEY and SVGEGT.

This clonotype has more than one count but fewer than ten. This chain uses TRBV13 with TRBJ2-1; maybe TRBD1 (6 bases). Trimming pared 4 bases from V and 3 bases from J, leaving 13 bases between. Germline V gene data show CDR1 as PRHDT and CDR2 as FYEKMQ (reference sequence). This CDR3 spans 15 amino acids. The CDR3: CASSSDSDYYNEQFF. For the CDR3, the DNA is TGTGCCAGCAGCTCGGACAGCGACTACTACAATGAGCAGTTCTTC.

Many counts were recorded for this clonotype. The chain has TRBV15 and TRBJ2-7, with D possibly TRBD1 on 6 matching bases. Germline assignment: CDR1 LNHNV and CDR2 YYDKDF (reference sequence). The CDR3 runs 16 residues. V shed 0 bases and J shed 2 bases, with 14 bases lying between them. CDR3 in amino acids: CATSRDRGRGAYEQYF. CDR3 DNA sequence: TGTGCCACCAGCAGAGATCGGGGCAGGGGAGCCTACGAGCAGTACTTC.

This clonotype came up many times. The chain employs TRBV7-9 and TRBJ1-4; D gene ambiguous. The CDR3 has 15 residues. The germline V gene encodes CDR1 SEHNR and CDR2 FQNEAQ (reference sequence). The V gene lost 1 base and the J gene lost 0 bases, with 6 bases spanning the gap. The CDR3 DNA sequence: TGTGCCAGCAGCTTAGTAACTGCAACTAATGAAAAACTGTTTTTT. This encodes CASSLVTATNEKLFF.

There are many counts of this clonotype. The chain recombines TRBV12-3 or TRBV12-4 with TRBJ1-3, with unresolved D. Trimming removed 7 bases at V and 4 bases at J, with 17 bases between. CDR3 length equals 15 residues. CDR3 amino acids: CASTPGRSVGNTIYF. In nucleotides, the CDR3 is TGTGCCAGCACCCCGGGCCGATCGGTAGGAAACACCATATATTTT.

Comment on this clonotype: A read error is possible here, since a much larger clone lies one base away. The CDR3 ends on some other residue instead of the conserved phenylalanine or tryptophan, so this is likely a read error. The genes are TRBV7-2 and TRBJ2-7; D not resolved. Trimming left V 3 bases short and J 2 bases short, with 2 bases between. This CDR3 contains 11 residues. Germline values: CDR1 SGHTA, CDR2 FQGNSA. The DNA for the CDR3 is TGTGCCAGCAGCTTTACCTACGAGCAGTACTAC. This codes for CASSFTYEQYY.

This clonotype appeared many times. V and J are TRBV24-1 and TRBJ2-1; tentatively, D is TRBD1 (6 bases). Trimming took 1 base from V and 8 from J, leaving 20 bases between them. The CDR3 covers 17 residues. From germline, CDR1 is KGHDR and CDR2 SFDVKD. The CDR3 DNA reads TGTGCCACCAGTGATTTCGGCCAGGGGCGATTTAGTGATGAGCAGTTCTTC. Its translation is CATSDFGQGRFSDEQFF.

This clonotype has a count of ten or more. The chain couples TRBV5-1 to TRBJ1-4; 7 positions agree with TRBD1. The CDR3 loop spans 16 amino acids. V trimming: 0 bases; J trimming: 5 bases; junction bases outside the gene matches: 7. Germline values: CDR1 SGHRS, CDR2 YFSETQ. The CDR3 nucleotides read TGCGCCAGCAGCTTGGTATACAGGGGTTCCAATGAAAAACTGTTTTTT. Its translation: CASSLVYRGSNEKLFF.

This clonotype was observed at least ten times. In DNA, the CDR3 is TGTGCCAGCAGCTCAACAGGAATCTATGGCTACACCTTC. The encoded protein is CASSSTGIYGYTF. This chain uses TRBV7-6 with TRBJ1-2; TRBD1 is a possible D gene (5 bases). The V end lost 4 bases, the J end lost 4 bases, and 10 bases lay between the germline ends. This CDR3 contains 13 residues. Germline V gives CDR1 SGHVS, CDR2 FNYEAQ. The full variable domain, in which reference TRBV7-6 and TRBJ1-2 provide the parts outside the CDR3, is GAGVSQSPRYKVTKRGQDVALRCDPISGHVSLYWYRQALGQGPEFLTYFNYEAQQDKSGLPNDRFSAERPEGSISTLTIQRTEQRDSAMYRCASSSTGIYGYTFGSGTRLTVV.

This clonotype was found many times. The chain combines TRBV24-1 with TRBJ2-3, with TRBD2 identical over 11 bases. CDR1 and CDR2 from the germline V gene are KGHDR and SFDVKD. CDR3 length: 17 amino acids. The ends lost 1 base at V and 2 bases at J; junction bases unmatched: 4. The CDR3 loop is CATSDFTSGGHTDTQYF. CDR3 bases: TGTGCCACCAGTGATTTTACTAGCGGGGGCCACACAGATACGCAGTATTTT.

This clonotype was observed many times. This chain links TRBV7-6 with TRBJ2-3; 12 bases fit TRBD2. Germline V gene lookup returns CDR1 SGHVS and CDR2 FNYEAQ. V was pared by 5 bases and J by 2 bases, with 5 bases of the junction left unmatched. This CDR3 has 16 residues. Here the CDR3 DNA reads TGTGCCAGCAGCCGGACTAGCGGGGCGTCCACAGATACGCAGTATTTT. Its protein is CASSRTSGASTDTQYF.

This clonotype was detected many times. V gene TRBV7-9 combines with J gene TRBJ1-4, with D possibly matching TRBD1 (5 bases). With 4 bases removed from V and 0 bases from J, the gap between germline ends came to 15 bases. Germline V gene data show CDR1 as SEHNR and CDR2 as FQNEAQ (reference sequence). CDR3 length equals 17 residues. In DNA form, the CDR3 reads TGTGCCAGCAGCTCACTATCCACAGGTCCAACTAATGAAAAACTGTTTTTT. This sequence encodes CASSSLSTGPTNEKLFF.

The table lists this clonotype with many counts. Germline and junction disagree at one end, which may indicate a read error. J is TRBJ2-3 and V is TRBV5-1; 8 nucleotides agree with TRBD1. Germline CDR1 is SGHRS and CDR2 is YFSETQ. The CDR3 runs to 15 residues. The CDR3 sequence: CASSWTGSSTDTQYF. The CDR3 DNA sequence: TGTGCCAGCAGCTGGACAGGGTCTAGCACAGATACGCAGTATTTT.

This clonotype was found many times. The chain combines TRBV28 with TRBJ2-7; 7 bases fit TRBD1. J was trimmed by 3 bases and V by 4 bases; bases with no gene match: 6. Germline V gene lookup returns CDR1 MDHEN and CDR2 SYDVKM. The CDR3 runs 14 residues. The CDR3 DNA follows: TGTGCCAGCAGTTCCCCGGGACAGATCTACGAGCAGTACTTC. This translates into CASSSPGQIYEQYF.

This clonotype occurred a few times. The gene calls are TRBV14 and TRBJ2-5; no clear D. V was shortened by 0 bases and J by 0 bases, with 2 bases between the two germline ends. Germline V gene data show CDR1 as SGHDN and CDR2 as FVKESK. This CDR3 spans 13 amino acids. This CDR3 is CASSQEYQETQYF. CDR3 DNA: TGTGCCAGCAGCCAAGAGTACCAAGAGACCCAGTACTTC.

The gene calls are TRBV29-1 and TRBJ2-1; the D gene is possibly TRBD1 (5 bases). The CDR3 totals 14 residues. The germline CDR1 and CDR2 sequences are SQVTM and ANQGSEA. V was trimmed by 6 bases and J by 9 bases, leaving 21 bases between them. The chain's CDR3 is CSVDSPLRRREQFF. The DNA of the CDR3 is TGCAGCGTAGACAGTCCACTCAGACGCCGTGAGCAGTTCTTC.

About this clonotype: A read error may explain this, as a much larger clone is one base away. The V gene is TRBV25-1, the J gene TRBJ2-1; 8 bases are shared with TRBD1. Germline assignment: CDR1 MGHDK and CDR2 SYGVNS. V was pared by 3 bases and J by 1 base, with 17 bases of the junction left unmatched. This CDR3 region has 20 residues. The CDR3 loop is CASSDWDMRTGFGSYNEQFF. CDR3 nucleotides: TGTGCCAGCAGTGATTGGGACATGCGGACAGGGTTTGGGTCCTACAATGAGCAGTTCTTC.

This clonotype was recorded at least ten times. The chain recombines TRBV5-1 with TRBJ2-7; TRBD2 is a possible D gene (7 bases). CDR3 size: 15 residues. Germline V CDR1 and CDR2: SGHRS, YFSETQ. V was cut by 0 bases and J by 6 bases, with 16 bases left in between. Here the CDR3 DNA reads TGCGCCAGCAGCTTGGAGGGGGGAGGGGTCTCCGAGCAGTACTTC. It encodes CASSLEGGGVSEQYF.

As concerns this clonotype: No conserved phenylalanine or tryptophan ends this CDR3, so it is likely a read error. The V call is TRBV18, the J call TRBJ1-4, with 8 positions matching TRBD1. This CDR3 region has 15 residues. Germline CDR1 is KGHSH and CDR2 is LQKENI. Germline trimming cut 3 bases from V and 8 bases from J; bases unmatched to any gene: 8. The CDR3 is CASSPPDRGGEKLFL. DNA for the CDR3: TGTGCCAGCTCACCGCCTGACAGGGGTGGCGAAAAACTGTTTCTT.